Below, one TCR beta chain is given with its context. cDNA serving as the sequencing template came from extracted, reverse transcribed RNA. This table comes from immunoSEQ multiplex PCR, and its TCRdb copy is limited to in-frame clones, with some not included. The sample has 120,000 to 150,000 clones; around four fifths are singletons. This CDR3 contains 15 residues. This entry is derived from a study of CD8+ T cells in alopecia areata. Turning to the study itself: Patients received oral tofacitinib, 5 to 10 mg twice daily, for moderate-to-severe alopecia areata.

Treatment specified: oral pan-JAK inhibitor, 5-10 mg twice daily. Alopecia areata patients had lesional scalp punch biopsies and peripheral blood taken from them. Sorted out of PBMCs were CD4+ T cells and CD8+ T cells. The origin of this receptor is a human donor with alopecia areata. The source material was CD8+ T cells sorted from blood, sampled at week 4, from a patient treated with tofacitinib. This rearrangement joins TRBV21-1 to TRBJ1-3. TRBV21-1 is marked as a pseudogene. CDR3 sequence: CASTLKERSGNTIYF. CDR3 in DNA: TGTGCCAGCACCCTCAAAGAAAGGTCTGGAAACACCATATATTTT.